Sequencing of this T cell receptor beta chain was carried out in a study of CD8 T cells in Susac syndrome. It was with random hexamers that about 0.45 to 1 ug RNA was reverse transcribed. Each CDR3 protein is one row after TCRdb ran MiXCR on the immunoSEQ multiplex PCR reads. This table has fewer than 150,000 distinct CDR3 sequences, around 94% appearing once. V lost 6 bases, J lost 1 base, and 10 bases lay in between. The length of the CDR3 is 13 residues. Per germline, CDR1 DFQATT and CDR2 SNEGSKA (reference sequence). V is TRBV20-1 and J is TRBJ2-1; D not certain. This TCR derives from a human donor in good health. Sequencing was performed on CD8+ T cells from PBMCs. The DNA for the CDR3 is TGCAGTGCCCCGGGTCCTTCCTACAATGAGCAGTTCTTC. This sequence encodes CSAPGPSYNEQFF.